This TCR beta chain appears in the sequencing data of a study of Tregs in tolerant kidney transplant recipients. This clone shows up as medium-sized by frequency. The CDR3 extends 3 residues past the end of the read, so its final part is completed from the germline J gene. CDR3 length: 14 amino acids. Deletions cut 0 bases from V and 6 bases from J, with 12 bases between. Per the germline V gene, CDR1 is DFQATT and CDR2 is SNEGSKA (reference sequence). Related graft donors supplied nonmyeloablative bone marrow transplants, and mixed chimerism was transient. The method was immunoSEQ multiplex PCR; TCRdb's version includes in-frame clones alone and lacks a portion of them. The sample includes about 15,000 clones.

The TCR comes from a human patient who received a combined kidney and bone marrow transplant. Among the T cells, some may be from the graft donor. This chain connects TRBV20-1 to TRBJ2-4; D possibly corresponds to TRBD1 (5 bases). The specimen was CD4+ T cells from blood (PBMCs), collected 12 months after the transplant. CDR3 sequence reads: CSARDDSRGNIQYF. CDR3 DNA (partial): TGCAGTGCTAGAGATGACTCAAGGGGAAACATT.